The T cell receptor (beta chain) under discussion was sequenced for a study of blood T cell repertoires in COVID-19. TCRdb's table, derived via immunoSEQ multiplex PCR, lists solely in-frame clones and lacks some. The sample contains 200,000 to 250,000 clones, around 91% of which appear only once. The CDR3 loop spans 14 amino acids. CDR1 MNHEY and CDR2 SVGAGI come from the germline V gene. V lost 7 bases and J 11 bases, leaving 21 bases between the germline ends. This chain uses TRBV6-5 with TRBJ1-5; D might be TRBD1 (5 bases). The receptor comes from a woman aged 40-49 years with acute or convalescent COVID-19. The sequencing input was peripheral blood. The CDR3 spells CASTAGGAQVAQHF. In DNA, the CDR3 is TGTGCCAGCACCGCGGGGGGTGCACAGGTGGCCCAGCATTTT.